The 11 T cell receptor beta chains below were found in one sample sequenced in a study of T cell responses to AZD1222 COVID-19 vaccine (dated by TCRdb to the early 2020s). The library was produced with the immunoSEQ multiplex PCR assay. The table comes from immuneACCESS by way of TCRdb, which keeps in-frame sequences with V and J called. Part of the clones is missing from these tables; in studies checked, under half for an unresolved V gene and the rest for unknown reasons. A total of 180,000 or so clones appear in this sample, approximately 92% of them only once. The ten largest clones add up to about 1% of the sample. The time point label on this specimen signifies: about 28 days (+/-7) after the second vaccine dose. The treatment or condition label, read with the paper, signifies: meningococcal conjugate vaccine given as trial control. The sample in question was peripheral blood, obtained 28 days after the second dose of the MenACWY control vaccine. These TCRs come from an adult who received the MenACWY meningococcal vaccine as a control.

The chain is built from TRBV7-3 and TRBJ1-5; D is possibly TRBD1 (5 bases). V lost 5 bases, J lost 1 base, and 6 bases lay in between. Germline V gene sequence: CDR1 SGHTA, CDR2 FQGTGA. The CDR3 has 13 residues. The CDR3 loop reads CASSRQSNQPQHF. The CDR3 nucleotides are TGTGCCAGCAGCCGACAGAGCAATCAGCCCCAGCATTTT. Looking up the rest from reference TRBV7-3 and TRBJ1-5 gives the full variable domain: GAGVSQTPSNKVTEKGKYVELRCDPISGHTALYWYRQSLGQGPEFLIYFQGTGAADDSGLPNDRFFAVRPEGSVSTLKIQRTERGDSAVYLCASSRQSNQPQHFGDGTRLSIL.

CDR3 bases: TGCGCCAGCAGCCAAGATGAAGGGACAGGGAGTGAAAAACTGTTTTTT. Protein sequence: CASSQDEGTGSEKLFF. The chain carries TRBV4-1 and TRBJ1-4; 9 positions match TRBD1. J was trimmed by 7 bases and V by 0 bases; bases with no gene match: 6. Per the germline V gene, CDR1 is MGHRA and CDR2 is YSYEKL. The CDR3 has 16 amino acids.

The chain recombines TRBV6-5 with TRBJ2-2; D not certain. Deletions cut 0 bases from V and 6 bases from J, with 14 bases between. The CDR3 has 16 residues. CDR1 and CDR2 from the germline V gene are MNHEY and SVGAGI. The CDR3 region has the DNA TGTGCCAGCAGTTACTCTTCCCTAGGGCGCGCCGGGGAGCTGTTTTTT. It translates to CASSYSSLGRAGELFF.

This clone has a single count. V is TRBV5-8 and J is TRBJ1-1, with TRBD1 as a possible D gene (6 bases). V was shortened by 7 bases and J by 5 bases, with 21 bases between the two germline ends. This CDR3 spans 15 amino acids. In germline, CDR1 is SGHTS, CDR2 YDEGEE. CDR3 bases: TGTGCCAGCCGTTCAGATCGGGGGGCCCAAACTGAAGCTTTCTTT. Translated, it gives CASRSDRGAQTEAFF.

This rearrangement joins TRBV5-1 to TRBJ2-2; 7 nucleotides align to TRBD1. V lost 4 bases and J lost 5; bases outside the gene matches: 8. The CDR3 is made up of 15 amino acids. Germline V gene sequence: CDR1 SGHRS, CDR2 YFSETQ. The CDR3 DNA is TGCGCCAGCAGCCCCCTGACAGGGTCGACCGGGGAGCTGTTTTTT. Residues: CASSPLTGSTGELFF.

CDR3 DNA: TGTGCCAGTAGTTACCGGGGGGTTTACAATGAGCAGTTCTTC. Its protein product is CASSYRGVYNEQFF. The rearrangement joins TRBV19 to TRBJ2-1; 7 positions agree with TRBD2. Germline trimming cut 5 bases from V and 4 bases from J; bases unmatched to any gene: 5. From germline, CDR1 is LNHDA and CDR2 SQIVND (reference sequence). The CDR3 extends over 14 amino acids.

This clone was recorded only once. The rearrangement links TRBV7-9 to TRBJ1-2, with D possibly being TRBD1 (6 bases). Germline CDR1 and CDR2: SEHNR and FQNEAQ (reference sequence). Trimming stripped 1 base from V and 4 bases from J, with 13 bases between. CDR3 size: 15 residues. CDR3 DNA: TGTGCCAGCAGCTTAGATCACAGGGAAAGCTATGGCTACACCTTC. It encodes CASSLDHRESYGYTF. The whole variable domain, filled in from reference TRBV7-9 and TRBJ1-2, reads DTGVSQNPRHKITKRGQNVTFRCDPISEHNRLYWYRQTLGQGPEFLTYFQNEAQLEKSRLLSDRFSAERPKGSFSTLEIQRTEQGDSAMYLCASSLDHRESYGYTFGSGTRLTVV.

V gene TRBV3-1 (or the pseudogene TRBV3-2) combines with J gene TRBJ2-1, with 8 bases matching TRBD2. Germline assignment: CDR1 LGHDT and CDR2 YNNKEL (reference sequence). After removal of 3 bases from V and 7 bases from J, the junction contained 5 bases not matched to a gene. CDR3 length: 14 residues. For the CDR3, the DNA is TGTGCCAGCAGCCACCTCCGGGGGGGGAATGAGCAGTTCTTC. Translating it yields CASSHLRGGNEQFF.

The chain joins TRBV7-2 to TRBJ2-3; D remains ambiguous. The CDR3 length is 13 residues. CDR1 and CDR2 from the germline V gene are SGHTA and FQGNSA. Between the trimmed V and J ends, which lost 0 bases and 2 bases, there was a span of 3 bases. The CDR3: CASSLAYTDTQYF. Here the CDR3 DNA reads TGTGCCAGCAGCTTAGCCTACACAGATACGCAGTATTTT. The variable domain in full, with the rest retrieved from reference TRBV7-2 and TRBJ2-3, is GAGVSQSPSNKVTEKGKDVELRCDPISGHTALYWYRQSLGQGLEFLIYFQGNSAPDKSGLPSDRFSAERTGGSVSTLTIQRTQQEDSAVYLCASSLAYTDTQYFGPGTRLTVL.

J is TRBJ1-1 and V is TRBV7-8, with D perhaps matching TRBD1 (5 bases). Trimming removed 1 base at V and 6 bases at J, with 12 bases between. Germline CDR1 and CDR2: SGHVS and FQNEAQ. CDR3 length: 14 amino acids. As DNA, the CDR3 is TGTGCCAGCAGCTTAGGGGGGGGAGGGCCTGAAGCTTTCTTT. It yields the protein CASSLGGGGPEAFF. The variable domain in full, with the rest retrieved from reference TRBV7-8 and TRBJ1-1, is GAGVSQSPRYKVAKRGQDVALRCDPISGHVSLFWYQQALGQGPEFLTYFQNEAQLDKSGLPSDRFFAERPEGSVSTLKIQRTQQEDSAVYLCASSLGGGGPEAFFGQGTRLTVV.

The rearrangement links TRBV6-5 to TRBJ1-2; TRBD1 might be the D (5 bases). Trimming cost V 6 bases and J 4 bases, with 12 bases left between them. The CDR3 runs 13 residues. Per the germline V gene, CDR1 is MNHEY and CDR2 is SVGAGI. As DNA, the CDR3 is TGTGCCAGCAGGAAAAGACAGCTCTATGGCTACACCTTC. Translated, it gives CASRKRQLYGYTF.